Listed here are 12 T cell receptor beta chains from one sample, sequenced in a study of blood T cell repertoires in COVID-19 (dated by TCRdb to about 2020). Receptors were amplified or captured by the immunoSEQ multiplex PCR assay. What TCRdb holds here is the immuneACCESS table cut down to in-frame rearrangements. Part of the clones is not present; checked against another copy, under half of the missing clones reflect an unresolved V gene, and the others are unexplained. This sample holds more than 200,000 clones; about 88% were observed only once. The biggest ten clones account for 2% to 2.5% of the sample. Input material: peripheral blood. These receptors were obtained from a woman aged 40 to 50 who had recovered from COVID-19.

CDR3 in amino acids: CASRGGTAIEKLFF. CDR3 nucleotide sequence: TGTGCCAGCAGAGGGGGGACAGCCATCGAAAAACTGTTTTTT. This rearrangement joins TRBV28 to TRBJ1-4, with 7 bases lining up with TRBD1. This CDR3 has 14 amino acids. Germline V gene sequence: CDR1 MDHEN, CDR2 SYDVKM. J lost 8 bases, V lost 6 bases, and 9 bases had no gene match.

This rearrangement joins TRBV19 to TRBJ2-5; D may be TRBD1 (5 bases). The CDR3 runs to 15 residues. The V end lost 7 bases, the J end lost 4 bases, and 19 bases lay between the germline ends. The germline CDR1 and CDR2 sequences are LNHDA and SQIVND (reference sequence). CDR3 nucleotide sequence: TGTGCCAGTAAGGGGTCAACCTCTTCGGCAGAGACCCAGTACTTC. Protein sequence: CASKGSTSSAETQYF.

This clone appeared a single time. The chain recombines TRBV3-1 (or the pseudogene TRBV3-2) with TRBJ1-1; D call uncertain. V dropped 6 bases and J dropped 0 bases, with 11 bases sitting between them. CDR1 and CDR2 from the germline V gene are LGHDT and YNNKEL (reference sequence). The CDR3 has 14 residues. The CDR3 region has the DNA TGTGCCAGCAGAAGCGGTTTATTGAACACTGAAGCTTTCTTT. It translates to CASRSGLLNTEAFF.

V usage is TRBV4-3 and J usage is TRBJ1-2; D possibly corresponds to TRBD1 (6 bases). The CDR3 spans 14 residues. Looked up from germline, CDR1 is LGHNA and CDR2 is YSLEER. Trimming removed 4 bases at V and 6 bases at J, with 15 bases between. CDR3 protein: CASSRGQKSHGYTF. CDR3 DNA sequence: TGCGCCAGCAGCCGGGGACAAAAGTCGCATGGCTACACCTTC.

The chain carries TRBV19 and TRBJ2-5; 8 bases match TRBD1. The CDR3 sequence is 15 residues long. Trimming cost V 6 bases and J 2 bases; bases outside gene matches: 8. Germline V gene data show CDR1 as LNHDA and CDR2 as SQIVND (reference sequence). The CDR3 nucleotides are TGTGCCAGTAGGAAAGGGACAGGTCGTCAAGAGACCCAGTACTTC. It specifies CASRKGTGRQETQYF.

V and J are TRBV6-5 and TRBJ1-6; TRBD1 matches at 8 bases. J gave up 7 bases and V 10 bases, and 9 bases lay outside the gene matches. Germline CDR1 MNHEY, CDR2 SVGAGI. The CDR3 is 14 residues long. The CDR3 DNA is TGTGCCACCCGGCAGGGGGCTATCAATTCACCCCTCCACTTT. This translates into CATRQGAINSPLHF.

J is TRBJ2-3 and V is TRBV5-1, with 13 bases identical to TRBD2. This CDR3 has 15 residues. Germline CDR1 SGHRS, CDR2 YFSETQ. V was clipped by 1 base and J by 4 bases; unmatched bases: 0. The chain's CDR3 is CASSLTSGGADTQYF. The CDR3 nucleotides read TGCGCCAGCAGCTTGACTAGCGGGGGGGCAGATACGCAGTATTTT.

V and J are TRBV19 and TRBJ2-7, with TRBD1 as a possible D gene (5 bases). Trimming cost V 5 bases and J 0 bases, with 14 bases left between them. Germline-derived CDR1 and CDR2 are LNHDA and SQIVND (reference sequence). CDR3 length: 15 amino acids. The CDR3 DNA reads TGTGCCAGTAGTGACAGACACATGAGCTCCTACGAGCAGTACTTC. This translates into CASSDRHMSSYEQYF.

The CDR3 region has the DNA TGTGCCAGCAGCGTAGAAGGGGCGGGGGAGCAGTACTTC. It encodes CASSVEGAGEQYF. The chain employs TRBV9 and TRBJ2-7; D is possibly TRBD2 (6 bases). There are 13 residues in the CDR3. Germline V lookup: CDR1 SGDLS, CDR2 YYNGEE. The V end lost 0 bases, the J end lost 7 bases, and 11 bases lay between the germline ends.

This chain connects TRBV30 to TRBJ1-2, with TRBD1 matching over 7 bases. Germline values: CDR1 GTSNPN, CDR2 SVGIG (reference sequence). CDR3 length: 12 amino acids. V shed 2 bases and J 4 bases; nucleotides not matched to a gene: 1. CDR3 nucleotides: TGTGCCTGGAGTAGGACAGGCTATGGCTACACCTTC. This translates into CAWSRTGYGYTF.

The chain uses TRBV9 and TRBJ2-1; possible D gene TRBD2, 6 bases. V was pared by 7 bases and J by 1 base, with 24 bases between. The germline gives CDR1 SGDLS, CDR2 YYNGEE. The CDR3 runs 18 residues. CDR3 loop: CASHWRAERIGSYNEQFF. The DNA of the CDR3 is TGTGCCAGCCATTGGAGGGCCGAAAGGATAGGATCCTACAATGAGCAGTTCTTC.

Many counts were recorded for this clone. The V call is TRBV4-2, the J call TRBJ2-2, with a possible D match to TRBD2 (5 bases). CDR1 is LGHNA and CDR2 is YNFKEQ in the germline V gene. This CDR3 has 14 amino acids. The V and J ends lost 1 base and 5 bases respectively, with 8 bases between them. CDR3 coding DNA: TGTGCCAGCAGCCAAGGGGAGACGACCGGGGAGCTGTTTTTT. Protein product: CASSQGETTGELFF.